This TCR beta chain appears in the sequencing data of a study of identical twins. Study observations and caveats: Recombination models fit unrelated individuals' TCR alpha sharing but underestimated twins'. Out-of-frame alpha sequences shared between twins exhibited an excess of low generation probability.

Addition of a universal primer site occurred through template switching, and cDNA carried unique molecular identifiers. MiXCR, applied by TCRdb to the 5' RACE reads, yields one record per CDR3 protein. The sample has some 1,600,000 distinct CDR3 sequences; about 32% are singletons. Comments on this clonotype: Its cognate antigen is unknown.

The TCR was taken from a newborn girl in good health. The sequencing input was cord blood.

Here the CDR3 reads CASSPPGLAGVRDTQYF. CDR3 DNA sequence: TGTGCCAGCAGCCCCCCCGGACTAGCGGGAGTTCGAGATACGCAGTATTTT. The V call is TRBV7-2, the J call TRBJ2-3; 13 bases match TRBD2. CDR1 SGHTA and CDR2 FQGNSA come from the germline V gene. Losses at the gene ends were 5 bases for V and 5 bases for J; bases not matched to a gene: 10. The CDR3 length is 17 residues.